This TCR beta chain appears in the sequencing data of a study of T cells after yellow fever vaccination. TCRdb fed the 5' RACE reads into MiXCR, producing one record per CDR3 protein. Of hundreds of thousands of distinct CDR3 sequences in the sample, 9% to 15% were seen once. This CDR3 comprises 16 residues. Trimming pared 1 base from V and 0 bases from J, leaving 10 bases between. Germline CDR1 is LGHNA and CDR2 is YSLEER. This clonotype was detected a few times. The sequences come from PBMCs, collected on the day of the yellow fever booster vaccination. V usage is TRBV4-3 and J usage is TRBJ1-3; tentatively, D is TRBD1 (5 bases). The clonotype was recovered from a man aged 25-40 years who received the YFV17D yellow fever vaccine. The CDR3 sequence: CASSQGGMRSGNTIYF. CDR3 sequence (DNA): TGCGCCAGCAGCCAAGGGGGGATGCGCTCTGGAAACACCATATATTTT.